This is a list of T cell receptor beta chains from one sample in a study of shared clonotypes between healthy human individuals. The method was immunoSEQ multiplex PCR; TCRdb's version includes in-frame clones alone and lacks a portion of them. The data contain approximately 650,000 clones, about 95% of them singletons. The sample comprised naive CD8+ T cells sorted from blood. These receptors all come from a woman in her thirties in good health. Each CDR3 is given with its conserved first and last residue.

j_call,v_call,cdr3_aa
TRBJ2-1,TRBV27,CASSLTSGSANEQFF
TRBJ1-6,TRBV5-1,CASSSTAGAGSPLHF
TRBJ2-7,TRBV7-2,CASSLVDLVYEQYF
TRBJ1-2,TRBV9,CASSVNNYGYTF
TRBJ1-2,TRBV29-1,CSVSGLGYGYTF
TRBJ2-7,TRBV27,CASSLSGGGYEQYF
TRBJ2-2,TRBV2,CATRGENTGELFF
TRBJ2-7,TRBV7-2,CASSWTIGQSYEQYF
TRBJ2-2,TRBV9,CASNPEGGTNTGELFF
TRBJ2-1,TRBV7-9,CASSPKRQGPGNEQFF
TRBJ2-5,TRBV7-7,CASSVQFGQETQYF
TRBJ2-7,TRBV19,CAIWTGGPYEQYF
TRBJ1-1,TRBV28,CASSAPGVTNTEAFF
TRBJ1-5,TRBV15,CATSREWSQPQHF
TRBJ2-7,TRBV21-1,CASTSGSPYF
TRBJ2-2,TRBV29-1,CSVELAEGTGELFF
TRBJ2-2,TRBV7-6,CASSWDRETGELFF
TRBJ2-1,TRBV2,CASSDYLASGKFF
TRBJ2-7,TRBV19,CASSIRAEPTRGRRAYEQYF
TRBJ2-3,TRBV12-5,CASGPGTALTDTQYF
TRBJ1-1,TRBV29-1,CSVLTAVSNTEAFF
TRBJ1-4,TRBV5-5,CASSPGTGLIEKLFF
TRBJ2-1,TRBV6-5,CASRTSGLSYNEQFF
TRBJ1-4,TRBV6-5,CASSLTADYEKLFF
TRBJ2-7,TRBV7-9,CASSPQTRSSYEQYF
TRBJ1-5,TRBV19,CASISGTGGNQPQHF
TRBJ2-7,TRBV7-8,CASSLRTNHYEQYF
TRBJ2-3,TRBV9,CASSVAWGGLTDTQYF
TRBJ1-2,TRBV5-1,CASSFRPLMDGYTF
TRBJ2-7,TRBV29-1,CSVGTSGRREQYF
TRBJ1-3,TRBV5-1,CASSLLATGAGNTIYF
TRBJ1-5,TRBV27,CASSPRPGRGRWYQPQHF
TRBJ2-5,TRBV5-1,CASSLYSGEEQETQYF
TRBJ1-1,TRBV6-5,CASSYSGTGLTEAFF
TRBJ2-1,TRBV6-6,CASKLDREQFF
TRBJ2-7,TRBV2,CASSASYEQYF
TRBJ1-1,TRBV29-1,CSSHRGSGTEAFF
TRBJ2-1,TRBV16,CASRQSGSMGEQFF
TRBJ2-3,TRBV5-1,CASSSEGPDTQYF
TRBJ1-1,TRBV7-9,CASISERGKAEAFF
TRBJ1-1,TRBV6-5,CASRLGTEAFF
TRBJ2-7,TRBV27,CASSSLAGALYEQYF
TRBJ2-1,TRBV7-2,CASSLVLFVGGPWYNEQFF
TRBJ2-7,TRBV4-1,CASSQGPAGGYEQYF
TRBJ2-7,TRBV27,CASREHRGYYEQYF
TRBJ2-5,TRBV11-1,CASSDTGKLTETQYF
TRBJ2-2,TRBV7-2,CASSPGPQYTGELFF
TRBJ2-7,TRBV2,CASSDNYSYEQYF
NA,TRBV7-9,CASAPDGLSSYEQYF
TRBJ2-5,TRBV2,CASREETQYF
TRBJ2-1,TRBV11-3,CASSLSSNNEQFF
TRBJ2-1,TRBV5-6,CASSLEASFPEQFF
TRBJ1-1,TRBV2,CASRIYGVEAFF
TRBJ1-5,TRBV19,CASSEGGRGNQPQHF
TRBJ2-3,TRBV7-3,CASSPQSSGSILTDTQYF
TRBJ1-1,TRBV5-1,CASSPGTGGGTEAFF
TRBJ2-3,TRBV11-3,CASSLAGGSTQYF
TRBJ1-2,TRBV28,CASSTNRDGYTF
TRBJ2-7,TRBV27,CASSLSGRLAGYEQYF